This TCR beta chain stems from a study of technical replicates of blood from a handful of donors. In germline, CDR1 is LNHDA, CDR2 SQIVND (reference sequence). V gave up 1 base and J gave up 7 bases; unmatched junction bases: 5. The CDR3 extends over 15 amino acids. Some clones are missing from TCRdb's copy, which holds only in-frame ones; the method was immunoSEQ multiplex PCR. Of approximately 59,000 clones listed, around 96% are singletons. This TCR was recovered from a human donor in good health. Some clones in this sample may be carry-over from other donors' samples. Input material: PBMCs. The chain carries TRBV19 and TRBJ2-1, with 9 positions matching TRBD2. The CDR3 region is CASSIVLAGTNEQFF. The CDR3 DNA sequence: TGTGCCAGTAGTATAGTGCTAGCGGGGACTAATGAGCAGTTCTTC. Full variable domain (outside the CDR3, taken from reference TRBV19 and TRBJ2-1): DGGITQSPKYLFRKEGQNVTLSCEQNLNHDAMYWYRQDPGQGLRLIYYSQIVNDFQKGDIAEGYSVSREKKESFPLTVTSAQKNPTAFYLCASSIVLAGTNEQFFGPGTRLTVL.